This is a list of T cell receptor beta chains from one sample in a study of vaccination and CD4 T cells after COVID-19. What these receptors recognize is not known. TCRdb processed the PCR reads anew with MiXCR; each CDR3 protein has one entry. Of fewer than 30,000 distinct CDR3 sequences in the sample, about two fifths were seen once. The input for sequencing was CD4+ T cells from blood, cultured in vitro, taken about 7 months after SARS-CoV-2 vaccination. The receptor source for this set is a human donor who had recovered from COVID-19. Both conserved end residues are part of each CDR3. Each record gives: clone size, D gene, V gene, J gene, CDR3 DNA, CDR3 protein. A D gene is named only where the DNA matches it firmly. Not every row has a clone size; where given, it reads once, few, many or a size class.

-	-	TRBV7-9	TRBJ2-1	TGTGCCAGCAGCCCAAGGACAGTAAGCTCCTACAATGAGCAGTTCTTC	CASSPRTVSSYNEQFF
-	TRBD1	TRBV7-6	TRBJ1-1	TGTGCCAGCAGCTTCGGACAGGGGATGAACACTGAAGCTTTCTTT	CASSFGQGMNTEAFF
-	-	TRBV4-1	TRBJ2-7	TGCGCCAGCAGCCAAGAGGACGTCTCCTACGAGCAGTACTTC	CASSQEDVSYEQYF
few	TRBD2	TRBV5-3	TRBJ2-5	TGTGCCAGCAGCCAAGTGCTTGGACTAGCTTGGGGGGAGACCCAGTACTTC	CASSQVLGLAWGETQYF
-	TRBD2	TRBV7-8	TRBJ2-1	TGTGCCAGCAGCTTAGCAGGGACTAGCGGGAGGAGTGAGCAGTTCTTC	CASSLAGTSGRSEQFF
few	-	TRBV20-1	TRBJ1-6	TGCAGTGCTAGAGTGATTGGCCTGCCTAATTCACCCCTCCACTTT	CSARVIGLPNSPLHF
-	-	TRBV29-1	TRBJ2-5	TGCAGCGTTGAAGATCGGGAGACCCAGTACTTC	CSVEDRETQYF
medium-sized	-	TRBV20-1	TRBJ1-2	TGCAGTGCTAGAGATCCTGAGCCAGGTCTCTTCACCTTC	CSARDPEPGLFTF
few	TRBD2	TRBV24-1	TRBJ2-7	TGTGCCAGCGGAAGAGGGACTAGCCAACACGAGCAGTACTTC	CASGRGTSQHEQYF
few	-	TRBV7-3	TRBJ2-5	TGTGCCAGCAGCTTAAATGGCCCGGGGGTGCAAGAGACCCAGTACTTC	CASSLNGPGVQETQYF
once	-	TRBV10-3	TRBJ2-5	TGTGCCATCAGTGGCGTAGCCCGAGAGACCCAGTACTTC	CAISGVARETQYF
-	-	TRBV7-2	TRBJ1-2	TGTGCCAGCAGTATTCAAAAGGCGGGCAACGGCTACACCTTC	CASSIQKAGNGYTF
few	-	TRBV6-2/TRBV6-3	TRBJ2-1	TGTGCCAGCAGCCGTGGGACCTACAATGAGCAGTTCTTC	CASSRGTYNEQFF
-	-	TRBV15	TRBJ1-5	TGTGCCACCAGCAGACAGGGAGATAGCAATCAGCCCCAGCATTTT	CATSRQGDSNQPQHF
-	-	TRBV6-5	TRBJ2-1	TGTGCCAGCAGTTCTAGCTTGGCGGAGCAGTTCTTC	CASSSSLAEQFF
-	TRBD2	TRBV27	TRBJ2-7	TGTGCCAGCAGGCGACAGCGGGGAACCTACGAGCAGTACTTC	CASRRQRGTYEQYF
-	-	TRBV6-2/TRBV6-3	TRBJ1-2	TGTGCCAGCACCATCGGGACCGGGGCGCTACTGTATGGCTACACCTTC	CASTIGTGALLYGYTF
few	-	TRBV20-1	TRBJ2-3	TGCAGTGCTAGCCCAATCGGAATCACAGATACGCAGTATTTT	CSASPIGITDTQYF
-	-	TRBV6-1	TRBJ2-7	TGTGCCAGCAGGGGGAGCTCCTACGAGCAGTACTTC	CASRGSSYEQYF
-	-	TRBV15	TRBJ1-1	TGTGCCACCAGCAGAGATCGATGGGGCACTGAAGCTTTCTTT	CATSRDRWGTEAFF
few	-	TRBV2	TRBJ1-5	TGTGCCAGCAGTGCGCGAATCAGTCAGCCCCAGCATTTT	CASSARISQPQHF
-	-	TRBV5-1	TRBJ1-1	TGCGCCAGCAGCTTGGAAGGCAGGGTGGGGAACACTGAAGCTTTCTTT	CASSLEGRVGNTEAFF
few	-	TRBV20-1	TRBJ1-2	TGCAGTGCCTCTCATTACGTGGGCTACACCTTC	CSASHYVGYTF
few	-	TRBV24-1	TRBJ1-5	TGTGCCACAGGACAACAGGGAAATCAGCCCCAGCATTTT	CATGQQGNQPQHF
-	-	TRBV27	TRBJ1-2	TGTGCCAGCAGTTTATGGGGCAGGGGACTCAGTGGCTACACCTTC	CASSLWGRGLSGYTF
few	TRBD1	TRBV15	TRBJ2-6	TGTGCCACCGAGACAGGGGAGGGGGCCAACGTCCTGACTTTC	CATETGEGANVLTF
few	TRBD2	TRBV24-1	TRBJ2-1	TGTGCCACCCGTCCCGGAGGTAGCGGGAGTTACAATGAGCAGTTCTTC	CATRPGGSGSYNEQFF
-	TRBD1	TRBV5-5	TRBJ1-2	TGTGCCAGCAGCTTAGGGACAGCGAACCTAGCGTATGGCTACACCTTC	CASSLGTANLAYGYTF
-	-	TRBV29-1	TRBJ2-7	TGCAGCGTTATCCGGGTGGGGAACGAGCAGTACTTC	CSVIRVGNEQYF